The clone carrying this T cell receptor beta chain has just one count. The data were taken from a study of cytomegalovirus exposure and HLA in healthy donors. The PCR was carried out with 60 Vbeta primers and 13 Jbeta primers. Profiling relied on immunoSEQ multiplex PCR, and the TCRdb table lists in-frame clones only, not all of them. The data contain a few hundred thousand clones, around 80% of them singletons. The CDR3 totals 14 residues. The germline V and J ends were trimmed by 4 bases and 5 bases, with 12 bases remaining between them. Germline loops: CDR1 SGDLS, CDR2 YYNGEE. Donors had nominal health at sampling but likely had unrecorded immune exposures.

The V call is TRBV9, the J call TRBJ2-2; maybe TRBD1 (5 bases). The sequence came from a girl aged 2-9 years in good health and CMV-seronegative. The specimen sequenced was PBMCs. The CDR3 reads CASSLLDTTGELFF. The CDR3 DNA reads as TGTGCCAGCAGCCTATTGGACACGACCGGGGAGCTGTTTTTT.